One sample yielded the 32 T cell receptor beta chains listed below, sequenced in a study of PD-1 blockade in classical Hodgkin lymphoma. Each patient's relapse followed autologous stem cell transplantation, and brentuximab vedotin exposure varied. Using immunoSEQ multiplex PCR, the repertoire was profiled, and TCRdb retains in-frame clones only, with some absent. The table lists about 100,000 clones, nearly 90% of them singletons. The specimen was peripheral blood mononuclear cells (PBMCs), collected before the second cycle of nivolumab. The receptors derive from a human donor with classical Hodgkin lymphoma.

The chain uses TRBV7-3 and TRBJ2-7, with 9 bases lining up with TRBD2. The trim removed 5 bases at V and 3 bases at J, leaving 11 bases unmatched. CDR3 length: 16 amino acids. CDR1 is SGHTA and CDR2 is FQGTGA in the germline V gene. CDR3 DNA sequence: TGTGCCAGCAGCCCCCGTGGGGGTAGCGGGGGCTACGAGCAGTACTTC. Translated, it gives CASSPRGGSGGYEQYF.

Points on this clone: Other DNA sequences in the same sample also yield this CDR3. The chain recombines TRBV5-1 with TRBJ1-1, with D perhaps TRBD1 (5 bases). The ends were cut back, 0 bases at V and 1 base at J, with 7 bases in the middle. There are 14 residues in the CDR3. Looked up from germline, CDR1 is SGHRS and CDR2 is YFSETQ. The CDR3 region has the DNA TGCGCCAGCAGCTTGGGACAGCAGAACACTGAAGCTTTCTTT. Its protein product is CASSLGQQNTEAFF.

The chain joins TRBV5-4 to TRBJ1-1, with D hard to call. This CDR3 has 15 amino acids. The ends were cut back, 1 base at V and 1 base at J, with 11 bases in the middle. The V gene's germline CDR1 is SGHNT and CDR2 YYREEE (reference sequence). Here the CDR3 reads CASSLFAAQNTEAFF. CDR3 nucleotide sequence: TGTGCCAGCAGCTTGTTTGCGGCCCAGAACACTGAAGCTTTCTTT.

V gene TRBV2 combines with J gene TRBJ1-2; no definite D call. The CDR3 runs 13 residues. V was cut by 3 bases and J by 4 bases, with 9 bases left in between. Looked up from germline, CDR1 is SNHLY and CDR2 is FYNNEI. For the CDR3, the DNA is TGTGCCAGCAGTGAGAGTTTAATCTATGGCTACACCTTC. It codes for CASSESLIYGYTF.

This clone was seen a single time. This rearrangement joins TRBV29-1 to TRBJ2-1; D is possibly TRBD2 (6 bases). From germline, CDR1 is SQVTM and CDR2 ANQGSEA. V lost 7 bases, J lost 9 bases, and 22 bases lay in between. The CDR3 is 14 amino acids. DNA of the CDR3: TGCAGCGGATCGGACTTGGGGCGGGGTGGTGAGCAGTTCTTC. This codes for CSGSDLGRGGEQFF.

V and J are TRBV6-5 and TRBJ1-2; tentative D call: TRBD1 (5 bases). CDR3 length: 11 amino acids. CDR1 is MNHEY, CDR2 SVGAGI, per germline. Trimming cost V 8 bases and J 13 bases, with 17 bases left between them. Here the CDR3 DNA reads TGTGCCAGCCTTTCGGACAACGCGGTCACCTTC. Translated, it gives CASLSDNAVTF.

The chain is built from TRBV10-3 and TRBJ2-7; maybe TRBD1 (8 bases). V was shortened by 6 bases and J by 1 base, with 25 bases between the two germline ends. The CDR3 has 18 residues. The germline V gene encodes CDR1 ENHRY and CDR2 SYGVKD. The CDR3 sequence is CAIRGLEAGQASSYEQYF. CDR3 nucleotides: TGTGCCATCAGGGGGCTAGAAGCGGGACAGGCTTCTTCCTACGAGCAGTACTTC.

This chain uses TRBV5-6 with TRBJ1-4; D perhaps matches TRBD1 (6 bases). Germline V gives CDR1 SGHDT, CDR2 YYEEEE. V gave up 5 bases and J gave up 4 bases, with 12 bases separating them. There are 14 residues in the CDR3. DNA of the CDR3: TGTGCCAGCAGTGAAGGGGGTTTTAATGAAAAACTGTTTTTT. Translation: CASSEGGFNEKLFF. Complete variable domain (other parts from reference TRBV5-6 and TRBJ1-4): DAGVTQSPTHLIKTRGQQVTLRCSPKSGHDTVSWYQQALGQGPQFIFQYYEEEERQRGNFPDRFSGHQFPNYSSELNVNALLLGDSALYLCASSEGGFNEKLFFGSGTQLSVL.

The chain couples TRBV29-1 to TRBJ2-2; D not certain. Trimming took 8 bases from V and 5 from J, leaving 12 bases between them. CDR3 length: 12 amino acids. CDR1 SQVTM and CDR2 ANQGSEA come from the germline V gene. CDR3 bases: TGCAGCACTACAAAAGTGACCGGGGAGCTGTTTTTT. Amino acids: CSTTKVTGELFF.

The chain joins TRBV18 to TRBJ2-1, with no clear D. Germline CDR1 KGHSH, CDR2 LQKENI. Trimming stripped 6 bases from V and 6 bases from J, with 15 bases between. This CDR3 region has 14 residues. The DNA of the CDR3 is TGTGCCAGCTCGCCCGACGGACGTCCCAATGAGCAGTTCTTC. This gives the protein CASSPDGRPNEQFF.

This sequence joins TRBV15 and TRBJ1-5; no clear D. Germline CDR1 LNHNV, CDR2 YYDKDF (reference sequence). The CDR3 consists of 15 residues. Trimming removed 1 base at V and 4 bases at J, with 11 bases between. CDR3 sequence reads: CATSRGVPKNQPQHF. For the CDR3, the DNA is TGTGCCACCAGCAGAGGAGTCCCCAAGAATCAGCCCCAGCATTTT.

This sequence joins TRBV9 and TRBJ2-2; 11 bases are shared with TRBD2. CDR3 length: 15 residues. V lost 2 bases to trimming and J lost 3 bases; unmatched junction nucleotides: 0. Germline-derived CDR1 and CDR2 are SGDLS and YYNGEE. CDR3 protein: CASSVSGRDTGELFF. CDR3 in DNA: TGTGCCAGCAGCGTTAGCGGGAGGGACACCGGGGAGCTGTTTTTT.

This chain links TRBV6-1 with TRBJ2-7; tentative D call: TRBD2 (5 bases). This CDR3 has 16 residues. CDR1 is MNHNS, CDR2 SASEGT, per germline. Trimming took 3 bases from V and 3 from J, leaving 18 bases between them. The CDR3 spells CASSEDHRGFNYEQYF. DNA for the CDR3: TGTGCCAGCAGTGAGGACCACCGGGGTTTCAACTACGAGCAGTACTTC.

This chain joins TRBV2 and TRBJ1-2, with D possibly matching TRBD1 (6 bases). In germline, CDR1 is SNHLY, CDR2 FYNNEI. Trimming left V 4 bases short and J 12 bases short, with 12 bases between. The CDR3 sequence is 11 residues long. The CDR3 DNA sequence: TGTGCCAGCAGTGGACACAGGGCCGACACCTTC. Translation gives CASSGHRADTF.

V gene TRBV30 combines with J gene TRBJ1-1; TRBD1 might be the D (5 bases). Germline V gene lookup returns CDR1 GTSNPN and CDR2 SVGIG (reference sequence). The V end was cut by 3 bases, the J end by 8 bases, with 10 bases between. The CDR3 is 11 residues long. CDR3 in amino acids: CAWSTGTEAFF. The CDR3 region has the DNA TGTGCCTGGAGCACGGGGACGGAAGCTTTCTTT. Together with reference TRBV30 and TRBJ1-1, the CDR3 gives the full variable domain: SQTIHQWPATLVQPVGSPLSLECTVEGTSNPNLYWYRQAAGRGLQLLFYSVGIGQISSEVPQNLSASRPQDRQFILSSKKLLLSDSGFYLCAWSTGTEAFFGQGTRLTVV.

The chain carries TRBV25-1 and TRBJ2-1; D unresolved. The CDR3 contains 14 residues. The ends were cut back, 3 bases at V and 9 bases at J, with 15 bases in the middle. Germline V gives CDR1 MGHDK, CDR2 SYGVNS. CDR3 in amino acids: CASSDTGALGEQFF. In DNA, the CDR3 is TGTGCCAGCAGTGATACGGGTGCCCTCGGTGAGCAGTTCTTC.

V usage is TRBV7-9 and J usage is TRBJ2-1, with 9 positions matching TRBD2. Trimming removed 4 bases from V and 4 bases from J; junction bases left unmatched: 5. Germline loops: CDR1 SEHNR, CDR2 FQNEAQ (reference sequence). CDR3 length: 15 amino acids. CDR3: CASSYLAGSYNEQFF. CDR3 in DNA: TGTGCCAGCAGCTATCTAGCGGGATCTTACAATGAGCAGTTCTTC.

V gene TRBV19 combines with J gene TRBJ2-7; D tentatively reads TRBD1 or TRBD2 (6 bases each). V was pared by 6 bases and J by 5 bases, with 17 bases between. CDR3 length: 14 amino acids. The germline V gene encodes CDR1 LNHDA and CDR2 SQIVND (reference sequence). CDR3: CASRLGGGVDEQYF. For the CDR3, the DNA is TGTGCCAGTAGGTTGGGGGGCGGAGTGGACGAGCAGTACTTC.

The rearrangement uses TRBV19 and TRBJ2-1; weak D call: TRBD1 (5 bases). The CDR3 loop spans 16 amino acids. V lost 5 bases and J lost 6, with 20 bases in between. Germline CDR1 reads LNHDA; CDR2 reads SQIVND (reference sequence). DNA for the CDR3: TGTGCCAGTAGTGTTTTTGGGGCAGGCTCAGGCAATGAGCAGTTCTTC. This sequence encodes CASSVFGAGSGNEQFF.

CDR3 amino acids: CASSPVTGTGDYGYTF. CDR3 in DNA: TGTGCCAGCAGTCCCGTCACCGGGACAGGGGACTATGGCTACACCTTC. The genes are TRBV14 and TRBJ1-2; 10 bases are shared with TRBD1. From germline, CDR1 is SGHDN and CDR2 FVKESK. The CDR3 runs to 16 residues. V was clipped by 6 bases and J by 3 bases; unmatched bases: 10.

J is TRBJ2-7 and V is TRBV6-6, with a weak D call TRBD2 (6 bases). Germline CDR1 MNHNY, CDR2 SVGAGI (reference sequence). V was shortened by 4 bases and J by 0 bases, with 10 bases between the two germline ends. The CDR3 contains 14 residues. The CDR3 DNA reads TGTGCCAGCAGTTGGGGGGACGGCTCCTACGAGCAGTACTTC. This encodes CASSWGDGSYEQYF.

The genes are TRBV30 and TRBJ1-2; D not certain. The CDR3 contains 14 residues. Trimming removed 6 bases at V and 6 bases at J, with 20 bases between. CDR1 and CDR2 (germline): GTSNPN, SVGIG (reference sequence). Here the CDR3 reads CACFRHPKLDGYTF. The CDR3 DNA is TGTGCCTGCTTCCGGCACCCCAAATTGGATGGCTACACCTTC.

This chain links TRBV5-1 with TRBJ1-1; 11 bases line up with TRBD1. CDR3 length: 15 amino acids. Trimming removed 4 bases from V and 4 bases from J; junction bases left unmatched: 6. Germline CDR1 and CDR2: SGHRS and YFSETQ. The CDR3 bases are TGCGCCAGCAGCGGAGGACAGGGGGCAATCACTGAAGCTTTCTTT. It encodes CASSGGQGAITEAFF.

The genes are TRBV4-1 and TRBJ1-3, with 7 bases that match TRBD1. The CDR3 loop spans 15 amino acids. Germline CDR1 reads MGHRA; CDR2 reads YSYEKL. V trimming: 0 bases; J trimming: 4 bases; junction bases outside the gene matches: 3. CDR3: CASSQDRGWGNTIYF. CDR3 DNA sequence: TGCGCCAGCAGCCAAGACAGGGGGTGGGGAAACACCATATATTTT.

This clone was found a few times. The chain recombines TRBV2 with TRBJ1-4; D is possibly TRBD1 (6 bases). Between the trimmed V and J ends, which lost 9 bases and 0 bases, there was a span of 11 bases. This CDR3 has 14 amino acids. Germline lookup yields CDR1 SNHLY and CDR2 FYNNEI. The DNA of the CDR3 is TGTGCCAGTTCGGACAGAGCAACTAATGAAAAACTGTTTTTT. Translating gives CASSDRATNEKLFF.

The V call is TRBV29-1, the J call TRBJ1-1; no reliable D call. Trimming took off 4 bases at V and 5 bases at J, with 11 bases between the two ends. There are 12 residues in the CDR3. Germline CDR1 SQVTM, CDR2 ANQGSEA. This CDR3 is CSVAGYSTEAFF. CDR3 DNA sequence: TGCAGCGTTGCTGGGTATTCTACTGAAGCTTTCTTT. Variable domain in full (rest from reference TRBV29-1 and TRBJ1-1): SAVISQKPSRDICQRGTSLTIQCQVDSQVTMMFWYRQQPGQSLTLIATANQGSEATYESGFVIDKFPISRPNLTFSTLTVSNMSPEDSSIYLCSVAGYSTEAFFGQGTRLTVV.

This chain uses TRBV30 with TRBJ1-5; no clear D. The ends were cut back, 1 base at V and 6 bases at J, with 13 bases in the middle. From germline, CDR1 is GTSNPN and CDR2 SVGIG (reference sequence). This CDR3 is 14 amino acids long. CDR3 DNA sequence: TGTGCCTGGAGTGACAGCCGGTGGAGTCAGCCCCAGCATTTT. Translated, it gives CAWSDSRWSQPQHF.

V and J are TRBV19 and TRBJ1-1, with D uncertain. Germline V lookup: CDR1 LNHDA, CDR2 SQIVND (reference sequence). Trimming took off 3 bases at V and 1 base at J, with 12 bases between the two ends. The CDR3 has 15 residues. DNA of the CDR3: TGTGCCAGTAGTATGTCTTCGGCAGGGAACACTGAAGCTTTCTTT. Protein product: CASSMSSAGNTEAFF.

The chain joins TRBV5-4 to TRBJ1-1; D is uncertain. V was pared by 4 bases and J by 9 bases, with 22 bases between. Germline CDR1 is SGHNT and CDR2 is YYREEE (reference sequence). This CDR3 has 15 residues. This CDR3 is CASSELGEWEQKAFF. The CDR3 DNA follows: TGTGCCAGCAGCGAACTGGGCGAGTGGGAACAGAAAGCTTTCTTT.

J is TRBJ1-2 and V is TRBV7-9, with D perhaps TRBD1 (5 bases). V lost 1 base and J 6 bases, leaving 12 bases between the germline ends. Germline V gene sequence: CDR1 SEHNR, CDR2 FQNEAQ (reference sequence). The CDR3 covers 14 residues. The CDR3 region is CASSLGGEFDGYTF. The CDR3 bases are TGTGCCAGCAGCTTAGGAGGGGAGTTTGATGGCTACACCTTC.

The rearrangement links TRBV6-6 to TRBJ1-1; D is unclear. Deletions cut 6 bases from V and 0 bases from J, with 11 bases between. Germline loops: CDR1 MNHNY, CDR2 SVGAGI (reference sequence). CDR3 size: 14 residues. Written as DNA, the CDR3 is TGTGCCAGCAGACCCAATAAGGTGAACACTGAAGCTTTCTTT. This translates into CASRPNKVNTEAFF.

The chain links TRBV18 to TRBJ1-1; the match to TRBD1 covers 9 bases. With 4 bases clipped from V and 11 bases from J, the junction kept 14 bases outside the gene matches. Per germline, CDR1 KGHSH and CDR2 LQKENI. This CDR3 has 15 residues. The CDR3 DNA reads TGTGCCAGCTCACTCTCACCCCTGTGGACAGGGGCGGCTTTCTTT. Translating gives CASSLSPLWTGAAFF.